The T cell receptor beta chain under discussion was sequenced for a study of blood T cell repertoires in COVID-19. Study-wide context: Acute and convalescent COVID-19 specimens originated in the United States, Italy and Spain.

This clone was observed once. Authors' data handling: Amplification of reference gene primers was used by the study to estimate nucleated cell counts. TCRdb's table, derived via immunoSEQ multiplex PCR, lists solely in-frame clones and lacks some. Clone size and V and J calls were adopted from that table, with D and trimming inferred from the DNA. The sample has around 100,000 clones; around 89% are singletons. The germline gives CDR1 KGHSH, CDR2 LQKENI. The CDR3 contains 16 residues. Trimming removed 2 bases at V and 4 bases at J, with 17 bases between. The clonotype comes from a woman of 80 years or more with acute or convalescent COVID-19. Material for sequencing was peripheral blood. The V gene is TRBV18, the J gene TRBJ1-1; a weak D match, TRBD1 (5 bases). The CDR3 reads CASSPKLPGLGTEAFF. Written as DNA, the CDR3 is TGTGCCAGCTCACCAAAGCTACCAGGGTTAGGCACTGAAGCTTTCTTT.